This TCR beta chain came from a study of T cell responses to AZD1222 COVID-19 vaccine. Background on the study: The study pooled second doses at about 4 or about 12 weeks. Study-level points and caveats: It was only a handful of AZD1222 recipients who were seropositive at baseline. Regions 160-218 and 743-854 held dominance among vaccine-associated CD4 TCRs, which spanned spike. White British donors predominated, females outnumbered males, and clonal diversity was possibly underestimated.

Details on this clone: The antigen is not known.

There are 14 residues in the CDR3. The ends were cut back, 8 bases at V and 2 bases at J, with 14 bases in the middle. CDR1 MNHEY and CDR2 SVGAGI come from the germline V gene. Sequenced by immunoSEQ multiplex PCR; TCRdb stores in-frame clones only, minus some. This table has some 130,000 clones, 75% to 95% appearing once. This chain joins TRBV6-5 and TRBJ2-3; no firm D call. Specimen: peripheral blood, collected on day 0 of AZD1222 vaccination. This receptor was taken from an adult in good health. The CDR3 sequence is CASLRAHLTDTQYF. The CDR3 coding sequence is TGTGCCAGCCTTAGGGCCCACCTCACAGATACGCAGTATTTT.